The next 12 T cell receptor beta chains were all read from a single sample in a study of cytotoxic CD8 clonotypes in ibrutinib-treated CLL. Data came from immunoSEQ multiplex PCR; TCRdb stores just in-frame clones and leaves some out. The table shows about 300,000 clones, with around 69% occurring only once. The sequences come from PBMCs, collected at disease progression, from a patient treated with ibrutinib. These receptors all stem from a human donor with chronic lymphocytic leukemia.

The J gene is TRBJ2-1, the V gene TRBV7-9; maybe TRBD2 (6 bases). V lost 5 bases to trimming and J lost 10 bases, with 18 bases between them. The CDR3 has 14 amino acids. The germline gives CDR1 SEHNR, CDR2 FQNEAQ (reference sequence). The DNA of the CDR3 is TGTGCCAGCAGCGGGGGGAACCCTAGCGTGGAGCAGTTCTTC. It yields the protein CASSGGNPSVEQFF.

The rearrangement uses TRBV10-3 and TRBJ2-1, with a possible D match to TRBD2 (6 bases). The ends were cut back, 4 bases at V and 7 bases at J, with 8 bases in the middle. The V gene's germline CDR1 is ENHRY and CDR2 SYGVKD. The length of the CDR3 is 12 residues. The CDR3 protein is CAISGLGNEQFF. The CDR3 DNA is TGTGCCATCAGTGGACTAGGGAATGAGCAGTTCTTC.

The V call is TRBV29-1, the J call TRBJ1-4; tentative D call: TRBD1 (5 bases). The CDR3 totals 13 residues. Trimming shortened V by 4 bases and J by 8 bases, and 14 bases separated the two germline ends. Per the germline V gene, CDR1 is SQVTM and CDR2 is ANQGSEA. CDR3 sequence reads: CSVAGHRGEKLFF. The CDR3 DNA reads TGCAGCGTTGCAGGGCACCGGGGGGAAAAACTGTTTTTT.

The genes are TRBV19 and TRBJ2-1; D may be TRBD2 (6 bases). Germline V CDR1 and CDR2: LNHDA, SQIVND (reference sequence). The CDR3 length is 16 residues. V lost 3 bases and J 3 bases, leaving 15 bases between the germline ends. CDR3 residues: CASSISGRGVYNEQFF. The CDR3 bases are TGTGCCAGTAGTATTTCCGGGAGAGGAGTCTACAATGAGCAGTTCTTC.

The rearrangement links TRBV29-1 to TRBJ2-7, with D maybe TRBD1 (6 bases). The ends were cut back, 3 bases at V and 6 bases at J, with 9 bases in the middle. CDR3 length: 11 residues. Germline values: CDR1 SQVTM, CDR2 ANQGSEA. CDR3 nucleotide sequence: TGCAGCGTTGAGGGGGCCGGCGAGCAGTACTTC. Protein: CSVEGAGEQYF.

DNA for the CDR3: TGTGCCAGCAGTGAGGACAGGGGGCGGGGGACTGAAGCTTTCTTT. Translation gives CASSEDRGRGTEAFF. This chain links TRBV2 with TRBJ1-1; 11 bases agree with TRBD1. Germline CDR1 reads SNHLY; CDR2 reads FYNNEI. V lost 3 bases and J lost 5; bases outside the gene matches: 5. The CDR3 runs to 15 residues. Drawing the rest from reference TRBV2 and TRBJ1-1, the complete variable domain is EPEVTQTPSHQVTQMGQEVILRCVPISNHLYFYWYRQILGQKVEFLVSFYNNEISEKSEIFDDQFSVERPDGSNFTLKIRSTKLEDSAMYFCASSEDRGRGTEAFFGQGTRLTVV.

The rearrangement joins TRBV5-1 to TRBJ2-3; D may be TRBD2 (6 bases). The V gene's germline CDR1 is SGHRS and CDR2 YFSETQ. CDR3 length: 16 amino acids. V was clipped by 4 bases and J by 0 bases, with 15 bases between them. CDR3 residues: CASSPLADLSTDTQYF. CDR3 DNA: TGCGCCAGCAGCCCGTTAGCGGATTTAAGCACAGATACGCAGTATTTT.

The J gene is TRBJ2-1, the V gene TRBV28; 7 bases are shared with TRBD1. CDR1 MDHEN and CDR2 SYDVKM come from the germline V gene. J gave up 16 bases and V 3 bases, and 6 bases lay outside the gene matches. The CDR3 runs to 11 residues. CDR3 in amino acids: CASSLSGGAFF. The DNA for the CDR3 is TGTGCCAGCAGTTTGTCAGGGGGTGCTTTCTTC.

This clone was picked up many times. The chain carries TRBV5-1 and TRBJ2-2, with TRBD2 identical over 7 bases. CDR3 length equals 16 residues. With 7 bases clipped from V and 1 base from J, the junction kept 10 bases outside the gene matches. CDR1 and CDR2 (germline): SGHRS, YFSETQ. The CDR3, as DNA: TGCGCCAGCTCCGGGGGGAGGGAGGTGAACACCGGGGAGCTGTTTTTT. Its protein is CASSGGREVNTGELFF.

This chain uses TRBV27 with TRBJ2-7; 9 nucleotides line up with TRBD2. This CDR3 is built from 16 residues. The V gene's germline CDR1 is MNHEY and CDR2 SMNVEV (reference sequence). Unmatched junction bases numbered 7, after V lost 0 bases and J lost 4 bases. The DNA for the CDR3 is TGTGCCAGCAGTTTATCGTGGGGTAGCGGGAGATACGAGCAGTACTTC. Translating gives CASSLSWGSGRYEQYF.

The V and J genes are TRBV9 and TRBJ2-3; no clear D. Trimming removed 0 bases from V and 2 bases from J, with 4 bases in between. The germline gives CDR1 SGDLS, CDR2 YYNGEE. The CDR3 runs to 13 residues. In nucleotides, the CDR3 is TGTGCCAGCAGCGTAGACCCCACAGATACGCAGTATTTT. Protein product: CASSVDPTDTQYF.

V is TRBV28 and J is TRBJ1-3; D call uncertain. From germline, CDR1 is MDHEN and CDR2 SYDVKM. The germline V and J ends were trimmed by 3 bases and 4 bases, with 13 bases remaining between them. This CDR3 comprises 15 residues. The CDR3 loop is CASSFSPEGGNTIYF. CDR3 DNA sequence: TGTGCCAGCAGTTTTAGCCCGGAGGGCGGAAACACCATATATTTT.